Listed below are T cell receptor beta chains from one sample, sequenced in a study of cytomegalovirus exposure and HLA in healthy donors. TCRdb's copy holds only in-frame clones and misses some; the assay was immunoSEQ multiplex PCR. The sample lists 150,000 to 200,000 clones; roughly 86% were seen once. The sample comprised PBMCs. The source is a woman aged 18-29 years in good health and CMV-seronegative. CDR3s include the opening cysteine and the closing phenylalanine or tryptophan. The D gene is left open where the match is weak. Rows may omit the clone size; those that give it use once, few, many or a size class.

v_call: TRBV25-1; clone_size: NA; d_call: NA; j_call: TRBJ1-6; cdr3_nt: TGTGCCAGCAGTGAATATAAGCCCGGCGGAAGGATCGGACCCCTCCACTTT; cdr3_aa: CASSEYKPGGRIGPLHF
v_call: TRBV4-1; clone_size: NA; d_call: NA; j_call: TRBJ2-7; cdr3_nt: TGCGCCAGCAGCCGGGAAGGACTGTCACGTCAGTACTTC; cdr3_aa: CASSREGLSRQYF
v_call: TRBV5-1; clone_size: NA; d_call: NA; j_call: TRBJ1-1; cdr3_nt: TGCGCCAGCAGCCCTCAGGACGGGAGGAACACTGAAGCTTTCTTT; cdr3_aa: CASSPQDGRNTEAFF
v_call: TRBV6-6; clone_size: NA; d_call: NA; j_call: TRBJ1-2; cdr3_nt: TGTGCCAGCAGTTACCGAGACACCTATGGCTACACCTTC; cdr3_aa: CASSYRDTYGYTF
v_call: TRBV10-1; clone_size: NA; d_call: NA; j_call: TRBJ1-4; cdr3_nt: TGCGCCAGCAGTGAGAGCGTAAACACTGAAAAACTGTTTTTT; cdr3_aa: CASSESVNTEKLFF
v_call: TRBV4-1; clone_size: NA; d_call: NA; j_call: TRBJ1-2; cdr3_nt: TGCGCCAGCAGCCAAGAGGGGCTCTATGGCTACACCTTC; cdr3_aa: CASSQEGLYGYTF
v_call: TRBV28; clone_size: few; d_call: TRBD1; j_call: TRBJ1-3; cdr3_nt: TGTGCCAGCAGTTTATTCCTGACAGGGGGCTTGAACACCATATATTTT; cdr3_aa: CASSLFLTGGLNTIYF
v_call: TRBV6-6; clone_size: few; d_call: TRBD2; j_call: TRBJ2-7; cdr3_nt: TGTGCCAGCAGTTCGTTCGGAGCGGGAGTAGTCAAGCAGTACTTC; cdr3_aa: CASSSFGAGVVKQYF
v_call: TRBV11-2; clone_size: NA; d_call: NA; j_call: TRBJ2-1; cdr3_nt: TGTGCCAGCAGCACGACTGTATCTCTAAGAGAGCAGTTCTTC; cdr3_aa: CASSTTVSLREQFF
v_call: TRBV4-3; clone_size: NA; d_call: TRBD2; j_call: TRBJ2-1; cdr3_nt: TGCGCCAGCAGCCAAGATCAAGCGGGGTACAATGAGCAGTTCTTC; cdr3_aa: CASSQDQAGYNEQFF
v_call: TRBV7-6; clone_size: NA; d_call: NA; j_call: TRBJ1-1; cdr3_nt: TGTGCCAGCAGCTTAGGGCAGGGGTACACTGAAGCTTTCTTT; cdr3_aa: CASSLGQGYTEAFF
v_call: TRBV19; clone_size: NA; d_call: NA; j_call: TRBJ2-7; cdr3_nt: TGTGCCAGTAGTATGGCGGGTTCCTACGAGCAGTACTTC; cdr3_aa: CASSMAGSYEQYF
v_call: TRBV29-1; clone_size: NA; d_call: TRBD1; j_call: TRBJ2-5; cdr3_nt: TGCAGCGTTGGTTACAGGGGCATGTACCAAGAGACCCAGTACTTC; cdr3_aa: CSVGYRGMYQETQYF
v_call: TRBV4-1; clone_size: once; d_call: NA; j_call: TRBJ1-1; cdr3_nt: TGCGCCAGCAGCCAAGACCCCCCAGCTGCCGGGGTCAACACTGAAGCTTTCTTT; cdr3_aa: CASSQDPPAAGVNTEAFF
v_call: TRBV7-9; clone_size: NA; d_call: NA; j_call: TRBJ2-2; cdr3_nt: TGTGCCAGCAGCTTAGAGATTGTGACAACTAACACCGGGGAGCTGTTTTTT; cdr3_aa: CASSLEIVTTNTGELFF
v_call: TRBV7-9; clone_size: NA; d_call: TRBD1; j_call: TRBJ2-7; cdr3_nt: TGTGCCAGCAGCCAAGGGACAGGGAAGCTCAACGAGCAGTACTTC; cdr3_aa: CASSQGTGKLNEQYF
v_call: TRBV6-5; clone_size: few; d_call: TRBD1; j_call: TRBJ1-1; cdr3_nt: TGTGCCAGCAGTAGTACAGGGGGCACTGAAGCTTTCTTT; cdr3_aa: CASSSTGGTEAFF
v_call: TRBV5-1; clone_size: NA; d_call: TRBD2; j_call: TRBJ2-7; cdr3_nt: TGCGCCAGCAGCTTAGCGGGAGGTACCTACGAGCAGTACTTC; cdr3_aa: CASSLAGGTYEQYF